This T cell receptor (beta chain) was retrieved from a study of blood T cell repertoires in COVID-19. About the study: Sites across the United States, Italy and Spain contributed samples from acute and convalescent COVID-19. T cells, B-cell-depleted T cells, or PBMCs supplied cDNA or gDNA.

Original processing notes: Scientists estimated how many nucleated cells there were by amplifying reference gene primers. The data were produced by immunoSEQ multiplex PCR, yet TCRdb's version contains in-frame clones alone and is incomplete. The DNA was the basis for D and trimming; V, J and clone size are from that table. The sample lists tens of thousands of clones, 77% occurring once. Germline CDR1 reads MNHEY; CDR2 reads SVGAGI. The CDR3 totals 16 residues. V lost 2 bases and J lost 8; bases outside the gene matches: 8. This clone was counted only a few times. This clonotype was obtained from a man between 65 and 85 years old with COVID-19, enrolled during active disease. The sample comprised peripheral blood. The chain links TRBV6-5 to TRBJ1-6; TRBD1 aligns across 8 bases. This chain's CDR3 is CASSYTGQGVYSPLHF. DNA for the CDR3: TGTGCCAGCAGTTACACTGGACAGGGTGTCTATTCACCCCTCCACTTT.